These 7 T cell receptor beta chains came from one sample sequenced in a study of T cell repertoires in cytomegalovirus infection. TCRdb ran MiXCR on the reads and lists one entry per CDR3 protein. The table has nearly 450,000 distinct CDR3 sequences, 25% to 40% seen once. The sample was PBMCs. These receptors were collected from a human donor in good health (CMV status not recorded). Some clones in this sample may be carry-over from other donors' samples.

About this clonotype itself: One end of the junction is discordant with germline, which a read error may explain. CDR3 nucleotide sequence: TGTGCCAGCAGCTTAGCGGTACAGTACAAGGAGCAGTTCTTC. It is translated as CASSLAVQYKEQFF. V gene TRBV11-1 combines with J gene TRBJ2-1; D is undetermined. Germline V gives CDR1 SGHAT, CDR2 FQDESV (reference sequence). This CDR3 comprises 14 residues.

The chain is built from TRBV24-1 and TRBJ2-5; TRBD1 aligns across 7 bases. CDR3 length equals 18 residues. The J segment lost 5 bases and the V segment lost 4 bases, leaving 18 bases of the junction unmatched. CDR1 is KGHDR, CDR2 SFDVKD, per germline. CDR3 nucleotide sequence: TGTGCCACCAGTGACCGTGAAGGTGCCAGGGGGATAAAGGAGACCCAGTACTTC. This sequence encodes CATSDREGARGIKETQYF.

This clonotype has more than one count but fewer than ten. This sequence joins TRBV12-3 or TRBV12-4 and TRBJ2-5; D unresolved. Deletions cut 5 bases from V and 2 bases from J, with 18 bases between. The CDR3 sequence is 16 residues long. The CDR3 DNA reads TGTGCCAGCAGTGTTACGAGATCCTGGACGCAAGAGACCCAGTACTTC. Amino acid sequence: CASSVTRSWTQETQYF.

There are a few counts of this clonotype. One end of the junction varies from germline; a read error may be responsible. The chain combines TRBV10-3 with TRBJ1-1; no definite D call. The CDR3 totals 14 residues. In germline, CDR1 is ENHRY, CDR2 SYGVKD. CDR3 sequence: CAIGESGGNTEAFF. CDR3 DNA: TGTGCCATCGGTGAGTCCGGCGGGAACACTGAAGCTTTCTTT.

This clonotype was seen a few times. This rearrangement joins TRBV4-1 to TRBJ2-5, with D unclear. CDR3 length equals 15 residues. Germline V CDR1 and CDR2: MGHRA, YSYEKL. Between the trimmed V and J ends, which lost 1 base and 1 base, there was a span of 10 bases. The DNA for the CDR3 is TGCGCCAGCAGCCAAGTCGGTCCGATCCAAGAGACCCAGTACTTC. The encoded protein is CASSQVGPIQETQYF.

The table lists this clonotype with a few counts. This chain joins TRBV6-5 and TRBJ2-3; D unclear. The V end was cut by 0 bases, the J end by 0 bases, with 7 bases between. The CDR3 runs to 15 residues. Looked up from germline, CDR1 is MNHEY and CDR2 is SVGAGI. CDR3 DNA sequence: TGTGCCAGCAGTTACTCCAGGCATAGCACAGATACGCAGTATTTT. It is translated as CASSYSRHSTDTQYF.

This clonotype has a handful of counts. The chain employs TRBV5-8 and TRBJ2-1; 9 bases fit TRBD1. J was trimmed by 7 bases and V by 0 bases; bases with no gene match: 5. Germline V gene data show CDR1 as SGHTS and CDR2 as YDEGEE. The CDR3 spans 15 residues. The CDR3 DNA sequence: TGTGCCAGCAGCTTGGGACAGGGGGTATATAATGAGCAGTTCTTC. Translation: CASSLGQGVYNEQFF.